The TCR beta chain described here comes from a study of spatial heterogeneity in lung cancer. Overall study results and limits: The study found that expanded intratumoral alpha and beta TCR counts tracked tumor mutation counts.

The CDR3 spans 13 residues. V lost 3 bases to trimming and J lost 6 bases; unmatched junction nucleotides: 5. Germline CDR1 and CDR2: SGHKS and YYEKEE (reference sequence). Time point of the sample: sample taken at primary tumor resection. Frozen PBMC, nontumor lung or tumor provided whole RNA, which was sequenced unsorted. From the 5' RACE reads, TCRdb called clonotypes with MiXCR, one entry per CDR3 protein. The table lists 8,000 to 10,000 distinct CDR3 sequences, about 13% of them singletons, with around 15% in the top ten. Ten or more counts support this clonotype. Its antigen is unknown. The specimen was lung tumor tissue, collected at surgery. The sequence was collected from a male donor with early-stage non-small cell lung cancer. This chain joins TRBV5-5 and TRBJ1-1; 7 nucleotides match TRBD1. Written as DNA, the CDR3 is TGTGCCAGCAGCTCCGACAGGGTACCTGAAGCTTTCTTT. It yields the protein CASSSDRVPEAFF.